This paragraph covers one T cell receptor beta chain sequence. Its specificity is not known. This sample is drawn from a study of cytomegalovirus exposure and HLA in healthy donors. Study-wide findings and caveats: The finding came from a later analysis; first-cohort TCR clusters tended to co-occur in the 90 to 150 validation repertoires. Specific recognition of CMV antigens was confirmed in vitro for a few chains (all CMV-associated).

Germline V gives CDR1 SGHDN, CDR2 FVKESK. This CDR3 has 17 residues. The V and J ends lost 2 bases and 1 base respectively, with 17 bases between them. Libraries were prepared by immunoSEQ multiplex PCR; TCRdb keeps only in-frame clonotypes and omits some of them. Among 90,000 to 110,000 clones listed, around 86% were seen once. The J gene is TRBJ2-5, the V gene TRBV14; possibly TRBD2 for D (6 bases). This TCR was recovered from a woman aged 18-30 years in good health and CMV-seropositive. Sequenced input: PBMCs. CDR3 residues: CASSQYSGLYPQETQYF. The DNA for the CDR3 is TGTGCCAGCAGCCAATACTCGGGACTCTATCCCCAAGAGACCCAGTACTTC.